This paragraph covers one TCR beta chain sequence. Its antigen is as yet unknown. The record originates from a study of primary melanoma T cells and metastatic recurrence. The study, taken as a whole, reports: T-cell fraction over 20% seemed protective regardless of ulceration or nodes.

The protocol was immunoSEQ multiplex PCR, while the TCRdb copy is restricted to in-frame clones and leaves out a portion. This table holds several hundred clones, 80% found once. Trimming cost V 4 bases and J 0 bases, with 15 bases left between them. Per germline, CDR1 SGHNT and CDR2 YENEEA. The CDR3 has 16 residues. The sequenced sample consisted of melanoma tumor tissue. The rearrangement links TRBV11-3 to TRBJ1-1, with a weak D call TRBD1 (6 bases). The sequence came from a human donor with melanoma. CDR3 loop: CASSSSPGAVNTEAFF. Here the CDR3 DNA reads TGTGCCAGCAGCTCCAGTCCAGGGGCTGTGAACACTGAAGCTTTCTTT.